The 21 T cell receptor beta chains given below trace back to one sample, sequenced in a study of shared clonotypes between healthy human individuals. Method: immunoSEQ multiplex PCR; TCRdb's copy keeps in-frame clones and lacks some. This sample carries roughly 2,000,000 clones, roughly 95% of them seen once, and the ten largest clones take more than 1.5%. Positive CCR7 selection of CD45RO-negative cells yielded the naive CD8 cells, and terminally differentiated effector memory CD45RA+ cells were excluded. Sequenced material: naive CD8+ T cells from PBMCs. The source of these receptors is a man younger than 35 in good health. Some clones in this sample may be carry-over from other donors' samples.

The chain uses TRBV7-9 and TRBJ1-1; the D gene is possibly TRBD1 (5 bases). This CDR3 is built from 13 residues. Germline V lookup: CDR1 SEHNR, CDR2 FQNEAQ (reference sequence). Trimming left V 6 bases short and J 2 bases short, with 10 bases between. The CDR3 DNA reads TGTGCCAGCAGTAGGGACGCAAACACTGAAGCTTTCTTT. Translating it yields CASSRDANTEAFF.

This clone was recorded a few times. The chain links TRBV19 to TRBJ1-3, with D hard to call. Germline CDR1 LNHDA, CDR2 SQIVND (reference sequence). There are 15 residues in the CDR3. Trimming pared 7 bases from V and 0 bases from J, leaving 13 bases between. Here the CDR3 DNA reads TGTGCCAGTACCCGTCTCGGGGACTCTGGAAACACCATATATTTT. Its translation is CASTRLGDSGNTIYF.

The V and J genes are TRBV14 and TRBJ2-2; 9 nucleotides agree with TRBD2. This CDR3 is 18 amino acids long. Germline V lookup: CDR1 SGHDN, CDR2 FVKESK. Unmatched junction bases numbered 9, after V lost 1 base and J lost 3 bases. CDR3 protein: CASSQGVAGAAYTGELFF. The CDR3 nucleotides are TGTGCCAGCAGCCAAGGGGTAGCGGGAGCCGCCTACACCGGGGAGCTGTTTTTT.

V and J are TRBV4-1 and TRBJ1-6; D remains ambiguous. V was shortened by 1 base and J by 11 bases, with 12 bases between the two germline ends. Germline V CDR1 and CDR2: MGHRA, YSYEKL. The CDR3 is 14 residues long. In DNA, the CDR3 is TGCGCCAGCAGCCAAGTGGGATCTACGGCACCCCTCCACTTT. Encoded protein: CASSQVGSTAPLHF.

The genes are TRBV27 and TRBJ2-7; 7 nucleotides line up with TRBD1. The CDR3 contains 16 residues. Germline loops: CDR1 MNHEY, CDR2 SMNVEV (reference sequence). J lost 1 base, V lost 3 bases, and 9 bases had no gene match. As DNA, the CDR3 is TGTGCCAGCAGTTTGGAACAGGGGACCGAATCCTACGAGCAGTACTTC. Amino acid sequence: CASSLEQGTESYEQYF.

The rearrangement joins TRBV9 to TRBJ2-2; 8 bases match TRBD2. Germline-derived CDR1 and CDR2 are SGDLS and YYNGEE. This CDR3 is 16 amino acids long. J gave up 4 bases and V 4 bases, and 9 bases lay outside the gene matches. CDR3 sequence reads: CASSPLREVATGELFF. The CDR3 coding sequence is TGTGCCAGCAGCCCACTGCGGGAGGTGGCCACCGGGGAGCTGTTTTTT.

This chain links TRBV5-1 with TRBJ2-7; 10 nucleotides align to TRBD1. Germline V gives CDR1 SGHRS, CDR2 YFSETQ. The CDR3 loop spans 18 amino acids. V was clipped by 4 bases and J by 5 bases; unmatched bases: 18. CDR3: CASSPDQPGTGVVDEQYF. The CDR3 bases are TGCGCCAGCAGCCCCGATCAGCCCGGGACAGGGGTTGTCGACGAGCAGTACTTC.

The CDR3 sequence is CASSLGLPQETQYF. CDR3 sequence (DNA): TGTGCCAGCAGCCTCGGACTACCCCAAGAGACCCAGTACTTC. This chain connects TRBV11-1 to TRBJ2-5, with D possibly TRBD2 on 6 matching bases. This CDR3 has 14 amino acids. CDR1 is SGHAT and CDR2 is FQDESV in the germline V gene (reference sequence). The V end was cut by 5 bases, the J end by 1 base, with 11 bases between.

The J gene is TRBJ2-1, the V gene TRBV14, with 9 bases fitting TRBD2. CDR3 length: 17 amino acids. The germline V gene encodes CDR1 SGHDN and CDR2 FVKESK. The J segment lost 8 bases and the V segment lost 0 bases, leaving 11 bases of the junction unmatched. The CDR3 reads CASSQDGFSGSLHEQFF. The CDR3 DNA reads TGTGCCAGCAGCCAAGATGGGTTTAGCGGGAGTCTCCATGAGCAGTTCTTC.

The CDR3 reads CASSPNLGRPVRNTEAFF. The CDR3 DNA follows: TGTGCCAGCAGCCCCAACCTGGGCAGGCCAGTCCGTAACACTGAAGCTTTCTTT. This rearrangement joins TRBV7-8 to TRBJ1-1; D uncertain. Germline CDR1 and CDR2: SGHVS and FQNEAQ. With 5 bases removed from V and 2 bases from J, the gap between germline ends came to 24 bases. The CDR3 covers 18 residues.

This clone was observed once. The chain joins TRBV27 to TRBJ2-3, with 10 bases lining up with TRBD2. After removal of 4 bases from V and 2 bases from J, the junction contained 9 bases not matched to a gene. The CDR3 runs 17 residues. CDR1 MNHEY and CDR2 SMNVEV come from the germline V gene (reference sequence). DNA for the CDR3: TGTGCCAGCAGTTCAAAGCGGGAGGGCCTTCTCACAGATACGCAGTATTTT. Translated, it gives CASSSKREGLLTDTQYF.

The V call is TRBV14, the J call TRBJ2-3, with TRBD2 matching over 7 bases. Germline V CDR1 and CDR2: SGHDN, FVKESK. With 9 bases clipped from V and 2 bases from J, the junction kept 8 bases outside the gene matches. The CDR3 totals 14 residues. This CDR3 reads CARILARPTDTQYF. The CDR3 nucleotides are TGTGCCAGAATACTAGCGCGTCCCACAGATACGCAGTATTTT.

About this clone: The sample carries other DNA sequences with the same CDR3. V usage is TRBV2 and J usage is TRBJ1-5; D unresolved. The CDR3 length is 13 residues. Germline assignment: CDR1 SNHLY and CDR2 FYNNEI. Trimming pared 1 base from V and 7 bases from J, leaving 8 bases between. CDR3 amino acids: CASSEGRAQPQHF. The CDR3 region has the DNA TGTGCCAGCAGTGAAGGTAGGGCCCAGCCCCAGCATTTT. The full variable domain, completed using reference TRBV2 and TRBJ1-5, is EPEVTQTPSHQVTQMGQEVILRCVPISNHLYFYWYRQILGQKVEFLVSFYNNEISEKSEIFDDQFSVERPDGSNFTLKIRSTKLEDSAMYFCASSEGRAQPQHFGDGTRLSIL.

This clone has only one observation. The chain recombines TRBV15 with TRBJ2-7, with D possibly being TRBD1 or TRBD2 (5 bases each). From germline, CDR1 is LNHNV and CDR2 YYDKDF (reference sequence). V was trimmed by 5 bases and J by 6 bases, leaving 20 bases between them. The CDR3 length is 15 residues. CDR3 sequence reads: CATSGGGRWLGEQYF. CDR3 coding DNA: TGTGCCACCAGCGGGGGTGGTAGGTGGCTTGGCGAGCAGTACTTC.

The chain couples TRBV27 to TRBJ2-3, with 10 nucleotides matching TRBD2. The CDR3 is made up of 14 amino acids. Losses at the gene ends were 5 bases for V and 6 bases for J; bases not matched to a gene: 5. Germline loops: CDR1 MNHEY, CDR2 SMNVEV (reference sequence). CDR3 nucleotides: TGTGCCAGCAGTGTACTAGCGGGAAAGGATACGCAGTATTTT. Its protein product is CASSVLAGKDTQYF.

CDR3 DNA sequence: TGTGCCAGCAGCGCCGACCGTTCCTACGAGCAGTACTTC. Translation gives CASSADRSYEQYF. The chain combines TRBV16 with TRBJ2-7, with D unclear. Germline V gene sequence: CDR1 KGHSY, CDR2 FQNENV. V lost 5 bases and J lost 1, with 9 bases in between. CDR3 length equals 13 residues.

J is TRBJ2-7 and V is TRBV19; the D call may be TRBD1 or TRBD2 (5 bases each). V was shortened by 6 bases and J by 4 bases, with 19 bases between the two germline ends. The CDR3 has 15 residues. The germline gives CDR1 LNHDA, CDR2 SQIVND (reference sequence). The CDR3 protein is CASSTTGTGFYEQYF. The CDR3 DNA reads as TGTGCCAGTAGCACGACCGGGACGGGGTTTTACGAGCAGTACTTC.

About this clone itself: Other nucleotide sequences in the sample specify the same CDR3. The chain recombines TRBV28 with TRBJ2-7; weak D call: TRBD2 (6 bases). V dropped 3 bases and J dropped 4 bases, with 10 bases sitting between them. Per germline, CDR1 MDHEN and CDR2 SYDVKM. CDR3 size: 13 residues. The CDR3 DNA reads TGTGCCAGCAGTTTGAGAGGGAGGTACGAGCAGTACTTC. This codes for CASSLRGRYEQYF.

The rearrangement links TRBV7-9 to TRBJ2-1; weak D call: TRBD2 (6 bases). Germline loops: CDR1 SEHNR, CDR2 FQNEAQ (reference sequence). The CDR3 is 13 amino acids. CDR3 in amino acids: CAYVSGLRNEQFF. The CDR3 bases are TGTGCGTACGTCAGCGGGCTGAGAAATGAGCAGTTCTTC.

V gene TRBV15 combines with J gene TRBJ2-1; D is unresolved. The ends were cut back, 5 bases at V and 7 bases at J, with 15 bases in the middle. The CDR3 is made up of 14 amino acids. Germline-derived CDR1 and CDR2 are LNHNV and YYDKDF (reference sequence). The CDR3, as DNA: TGTGCCACCAGCTCCCGGGCCTTGGCGAATGAGCAGTTCTTC. Amino acid sequence: CATSSRALANEQFF.

V and J are TRBV5-6 and TRBJ2-2; TRBD1 aligns across 8 bases. J lost 0 bases, V lost 2 bases, and 6 bases had no gene match. The length of the CDR3 is 17 residues. Germline loops: CDR1 SGHDT, CDR2 YYEEEE. In nucleotides, the CDR3 is TGTGCCAGCAGCTTAGGACAGACAGGGGCGAACACCGGGGAGCTGTTTTTT. Translating it yields CASSLGQTGANTGELFF.